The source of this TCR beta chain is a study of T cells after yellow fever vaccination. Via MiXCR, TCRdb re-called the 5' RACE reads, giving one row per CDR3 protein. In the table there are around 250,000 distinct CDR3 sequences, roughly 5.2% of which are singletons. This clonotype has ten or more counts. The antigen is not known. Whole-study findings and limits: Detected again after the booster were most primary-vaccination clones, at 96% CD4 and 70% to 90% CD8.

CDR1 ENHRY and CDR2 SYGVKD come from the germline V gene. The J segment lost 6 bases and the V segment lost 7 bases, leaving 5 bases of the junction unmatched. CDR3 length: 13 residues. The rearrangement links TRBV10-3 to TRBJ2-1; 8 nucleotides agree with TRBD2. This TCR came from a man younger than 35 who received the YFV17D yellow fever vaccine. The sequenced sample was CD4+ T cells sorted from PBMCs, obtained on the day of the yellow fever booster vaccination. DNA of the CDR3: TGTGCCATCAACCTGGCGGGGGGCAATGAGCAGTTCTTC. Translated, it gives CAINLAGGNEQFF.